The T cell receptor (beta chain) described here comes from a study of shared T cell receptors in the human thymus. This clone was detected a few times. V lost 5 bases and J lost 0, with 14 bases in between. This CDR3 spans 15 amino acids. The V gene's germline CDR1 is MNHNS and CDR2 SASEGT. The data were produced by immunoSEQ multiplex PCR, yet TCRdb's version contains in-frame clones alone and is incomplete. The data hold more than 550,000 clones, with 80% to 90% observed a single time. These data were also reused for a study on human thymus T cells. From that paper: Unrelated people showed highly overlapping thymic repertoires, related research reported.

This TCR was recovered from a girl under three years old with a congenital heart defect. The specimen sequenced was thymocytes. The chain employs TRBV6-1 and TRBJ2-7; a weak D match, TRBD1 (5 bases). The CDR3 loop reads CASSPSRQYSYEQYF. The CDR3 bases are TGTGCCAGCAGTCCGTCCCGACAGTACTCCTACGAGCAGTACTTC.